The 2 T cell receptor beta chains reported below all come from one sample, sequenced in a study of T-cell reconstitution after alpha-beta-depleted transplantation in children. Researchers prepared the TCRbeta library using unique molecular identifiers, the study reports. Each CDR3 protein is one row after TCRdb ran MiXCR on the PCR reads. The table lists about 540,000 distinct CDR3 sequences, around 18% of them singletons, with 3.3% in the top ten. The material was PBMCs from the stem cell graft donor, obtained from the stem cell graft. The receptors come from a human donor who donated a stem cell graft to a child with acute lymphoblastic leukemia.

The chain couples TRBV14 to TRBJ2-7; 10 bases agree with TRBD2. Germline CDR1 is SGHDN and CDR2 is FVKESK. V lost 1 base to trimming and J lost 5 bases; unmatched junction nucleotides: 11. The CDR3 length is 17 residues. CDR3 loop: CASSQGLASGSLDEQYF. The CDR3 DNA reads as TGTGCCAGCAGCCAAGGGTTGGCTAGCGGGAGTTTAGACGAGCAGTACTTC.

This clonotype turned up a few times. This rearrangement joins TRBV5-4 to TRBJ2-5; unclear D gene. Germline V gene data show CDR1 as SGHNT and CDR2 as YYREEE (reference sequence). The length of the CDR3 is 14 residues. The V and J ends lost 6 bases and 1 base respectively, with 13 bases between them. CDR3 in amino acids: CASTLKSVQETQYF. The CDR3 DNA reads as TGTGCCAGCACACTAAAATCGGTCCAAGAGACCCAGTACTTC.